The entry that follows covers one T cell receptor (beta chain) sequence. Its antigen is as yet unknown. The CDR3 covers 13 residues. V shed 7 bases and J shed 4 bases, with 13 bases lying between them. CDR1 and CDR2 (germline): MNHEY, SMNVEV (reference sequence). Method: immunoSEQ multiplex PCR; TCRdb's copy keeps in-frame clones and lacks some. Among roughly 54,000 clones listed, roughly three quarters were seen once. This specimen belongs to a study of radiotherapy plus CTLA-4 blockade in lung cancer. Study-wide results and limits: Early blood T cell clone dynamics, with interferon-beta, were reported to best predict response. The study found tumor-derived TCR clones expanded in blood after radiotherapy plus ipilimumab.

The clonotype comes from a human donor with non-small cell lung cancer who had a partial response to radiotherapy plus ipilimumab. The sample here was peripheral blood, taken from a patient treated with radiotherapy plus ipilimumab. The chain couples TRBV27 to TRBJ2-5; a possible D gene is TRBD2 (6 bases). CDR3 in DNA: TGTGCCAGCATCCCTTCCGGGGGAGAGACCCAGTACTTC. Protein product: CASIPSGGETQYF.